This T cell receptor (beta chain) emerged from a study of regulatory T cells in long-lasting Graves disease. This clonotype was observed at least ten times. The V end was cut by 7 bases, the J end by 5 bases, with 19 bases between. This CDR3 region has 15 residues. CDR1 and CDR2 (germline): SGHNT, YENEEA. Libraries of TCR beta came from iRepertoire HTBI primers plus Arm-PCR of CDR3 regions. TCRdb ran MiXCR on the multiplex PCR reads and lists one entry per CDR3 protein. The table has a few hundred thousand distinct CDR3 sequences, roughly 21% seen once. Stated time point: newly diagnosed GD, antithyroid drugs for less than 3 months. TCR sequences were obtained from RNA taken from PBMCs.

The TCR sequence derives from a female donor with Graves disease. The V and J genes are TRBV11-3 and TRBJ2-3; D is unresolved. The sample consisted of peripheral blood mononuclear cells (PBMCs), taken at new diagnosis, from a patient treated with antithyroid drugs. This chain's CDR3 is CASTHPALPLDTQYF. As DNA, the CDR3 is TGTGCCAGCACCCATCCAGCCCTACCCTTAGATACGCAGTATTTT.